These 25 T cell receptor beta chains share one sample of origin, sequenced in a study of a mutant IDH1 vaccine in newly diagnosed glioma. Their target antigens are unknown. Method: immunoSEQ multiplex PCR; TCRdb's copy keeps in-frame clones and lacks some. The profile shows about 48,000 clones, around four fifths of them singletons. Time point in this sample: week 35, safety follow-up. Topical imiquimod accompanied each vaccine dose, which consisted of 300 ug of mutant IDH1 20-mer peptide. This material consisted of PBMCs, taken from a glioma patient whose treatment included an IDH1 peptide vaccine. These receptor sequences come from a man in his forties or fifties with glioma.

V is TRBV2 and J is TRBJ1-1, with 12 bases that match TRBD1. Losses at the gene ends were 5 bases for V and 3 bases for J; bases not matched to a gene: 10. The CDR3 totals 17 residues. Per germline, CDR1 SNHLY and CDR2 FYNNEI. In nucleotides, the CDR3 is TGTGCCAGCAGTACCTGGGGACAGGGGGCTGTGGACACTGAAGCTTTCTTT. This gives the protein CASSTWGQGAVDTEAFF.

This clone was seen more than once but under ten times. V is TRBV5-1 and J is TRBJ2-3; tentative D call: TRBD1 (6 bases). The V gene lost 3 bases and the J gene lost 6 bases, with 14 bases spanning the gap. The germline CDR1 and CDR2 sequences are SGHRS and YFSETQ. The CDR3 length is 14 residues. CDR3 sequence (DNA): TGCGCCAGCAGCTCGATGGGGGCGTTTGATACGCAGTATTTT. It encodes CASSSMGAFDTQYF.

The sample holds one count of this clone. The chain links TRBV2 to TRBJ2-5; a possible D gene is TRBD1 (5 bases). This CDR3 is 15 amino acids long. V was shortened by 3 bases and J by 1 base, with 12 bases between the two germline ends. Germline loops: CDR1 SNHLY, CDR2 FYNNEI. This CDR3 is CASSETDISQETQYF. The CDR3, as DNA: TGTGCCAGCAGTGAGACAGATATCTCCCAAGAGACCCAGTACTTC. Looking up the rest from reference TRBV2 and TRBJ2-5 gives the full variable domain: EPEVTQTPSHQVTQMGQEVILRCVPISNHLYFYWYRQILGQKVEFLVSFYNNEISEKSEIFDDQFSVERPDGSNFTLKIRSTKLEDSAMYFCASSETDISQETQYFGPGTRLLVL.

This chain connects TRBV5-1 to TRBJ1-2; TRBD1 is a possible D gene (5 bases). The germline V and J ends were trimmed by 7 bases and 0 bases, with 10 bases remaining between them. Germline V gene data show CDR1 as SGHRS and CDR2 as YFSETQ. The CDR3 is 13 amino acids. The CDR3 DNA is TGCGCCAGCGGGGACCCAGCTAACTATGGCTACACCTTC. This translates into CASGDPANYGYTF.

CDR3 loop: CASSGTGGSTEAFF. The DNA of the CDR3 is TGTGCCAGCAGCGGGACAGGGGGCTCTACTGAAGCTTTCTTT. The V and J genes are TRBV2 and TRBJ1-1; 12 nucleotides align to TRBD1. With V trimmed by 6 bases and J by 5 bases, 4 bases remained unmatched. CDR1 is SNHLY and CDR2 is FYNNEI in the germline V gene. The CDR3 is 14 residues long.

The CDR3: CASSSVDRRYSNQPQHF. CDR3 sequence (DNA): TGCGCCAGCAGCTCCGTGGACAGGAGGTATAGCAATCAGCCCCAGCATTTT. The chain uses TRBV5-1 and TRBJ1-5; 7 bases fit TRBD1. Germline CDR1 and CDR2: SGHRS and YFSETQ. This CDR3 has 17 amino acids. V shed 3 bases, J shed 0 bases, and the junction held 9 bases outside the gene matches.

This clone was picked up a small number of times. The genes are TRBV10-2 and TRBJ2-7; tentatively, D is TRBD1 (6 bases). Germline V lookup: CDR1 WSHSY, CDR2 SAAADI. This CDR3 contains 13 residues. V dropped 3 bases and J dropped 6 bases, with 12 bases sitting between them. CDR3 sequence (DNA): TGCGCCAGCAGTGAAAGGGTAGGGGGCGAGCAGTACTTC. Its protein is CASSERVGGEQYF.

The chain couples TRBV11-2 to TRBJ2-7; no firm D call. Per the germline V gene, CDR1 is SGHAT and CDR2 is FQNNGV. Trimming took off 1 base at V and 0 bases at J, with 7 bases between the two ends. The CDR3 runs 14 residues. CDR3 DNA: TGTGCCAGCAGCTTAGTAAGGAGCTCCTACGAGCAGTACTTC. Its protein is CASSLVRSSYEQYF.

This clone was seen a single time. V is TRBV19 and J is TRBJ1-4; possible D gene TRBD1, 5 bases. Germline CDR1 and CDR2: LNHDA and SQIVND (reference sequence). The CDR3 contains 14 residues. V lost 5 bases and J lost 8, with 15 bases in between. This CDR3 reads CASSPPGLGEKLFF. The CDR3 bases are TGTGCCAGTAGTCCCCCGGGGCTTGGGGAAAAACTGTTTTTT.

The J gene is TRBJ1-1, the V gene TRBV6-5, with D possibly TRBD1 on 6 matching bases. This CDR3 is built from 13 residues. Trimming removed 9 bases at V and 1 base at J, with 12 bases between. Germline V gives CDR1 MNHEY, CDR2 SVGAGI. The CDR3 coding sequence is TGTGCCAGTCGGGGACACACGAACACTGAAGCTTTCTTT. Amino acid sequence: CASRGHTNTEAFF.

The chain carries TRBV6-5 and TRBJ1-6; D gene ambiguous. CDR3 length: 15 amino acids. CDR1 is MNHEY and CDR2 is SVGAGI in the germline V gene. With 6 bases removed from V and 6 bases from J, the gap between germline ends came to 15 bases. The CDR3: CASSFGSWGNSPLHF. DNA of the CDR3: TGTGCCAGCAGCTTCGGGAGTTGGGGTAATTCACCCCTCCACTTT.

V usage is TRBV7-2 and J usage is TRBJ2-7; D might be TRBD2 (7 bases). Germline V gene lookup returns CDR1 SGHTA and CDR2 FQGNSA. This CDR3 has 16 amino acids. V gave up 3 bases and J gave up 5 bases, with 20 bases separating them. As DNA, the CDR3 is TGTGCCAGCAGCTTGCGGAGGGGGGGACCCACGAACGAGCAGTACTTC. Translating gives CASSLRRGGPTNEQYF.

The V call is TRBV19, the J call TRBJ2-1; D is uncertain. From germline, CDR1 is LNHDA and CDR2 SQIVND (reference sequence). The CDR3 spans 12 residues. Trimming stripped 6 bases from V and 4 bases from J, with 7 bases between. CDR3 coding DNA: TGTGCCAGTAGCTTCATTTACAATGAGCAGTTCTTC. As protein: CASSFIYNEQFF.

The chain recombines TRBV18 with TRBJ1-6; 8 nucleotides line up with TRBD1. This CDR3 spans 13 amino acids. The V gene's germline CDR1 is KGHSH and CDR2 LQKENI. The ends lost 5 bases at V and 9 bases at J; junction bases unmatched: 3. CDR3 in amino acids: CASSSDRGSPLHF. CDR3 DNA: TGTGCCAGCTCATCAGACAGGGGTTCACCCCTCCACTTT.

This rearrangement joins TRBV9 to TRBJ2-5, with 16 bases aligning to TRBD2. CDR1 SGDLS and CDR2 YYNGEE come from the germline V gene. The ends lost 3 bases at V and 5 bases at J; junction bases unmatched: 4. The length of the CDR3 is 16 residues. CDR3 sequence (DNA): TGTGCCAGCAGCGAGGGACTAGCGGGGGGGCCCGAGACCCAGTACTTC. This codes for CASSEGLAGGPETQYF.

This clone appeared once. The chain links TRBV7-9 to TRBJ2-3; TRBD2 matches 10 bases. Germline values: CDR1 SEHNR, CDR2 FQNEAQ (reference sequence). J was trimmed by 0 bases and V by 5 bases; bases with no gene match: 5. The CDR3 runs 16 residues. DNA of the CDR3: TGTGCCAGCAGCCCCTTAGCGGGGGGAAGCACAGATACGCAGTATTTT. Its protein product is CASSPLAGGSTDTQYF.

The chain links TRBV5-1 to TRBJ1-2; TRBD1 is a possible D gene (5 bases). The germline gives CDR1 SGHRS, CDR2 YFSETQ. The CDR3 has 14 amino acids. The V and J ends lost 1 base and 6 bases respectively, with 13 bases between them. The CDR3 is CASSLYQGSDGYTF. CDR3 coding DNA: TGCGCCAGCAGCTTGTATCAGGGAAGTGATGGCTACACCTTC.

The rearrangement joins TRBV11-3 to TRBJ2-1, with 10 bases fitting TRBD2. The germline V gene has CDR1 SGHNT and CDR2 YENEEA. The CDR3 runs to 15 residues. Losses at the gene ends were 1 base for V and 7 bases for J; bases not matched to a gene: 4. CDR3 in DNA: TGTGCCAGCAGCTTAGGGACTAGCGGTTTGAATGAGCAGTTCTTC. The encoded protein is CASSLGTSGLNEQFF.

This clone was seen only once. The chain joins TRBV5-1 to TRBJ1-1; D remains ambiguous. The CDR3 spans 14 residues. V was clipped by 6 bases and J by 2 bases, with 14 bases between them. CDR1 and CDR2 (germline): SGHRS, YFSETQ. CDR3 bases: TGCGCCAGCAACCCAACAGTCGGAAACACTGAAGCTTTCTTT. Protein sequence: CASNPTVGNTEAFF.

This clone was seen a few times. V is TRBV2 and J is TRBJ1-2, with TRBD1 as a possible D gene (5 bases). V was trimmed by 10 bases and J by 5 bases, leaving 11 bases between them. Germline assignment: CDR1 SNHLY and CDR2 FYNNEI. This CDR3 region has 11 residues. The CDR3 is CATDGGYGYTF. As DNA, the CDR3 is TGTGCCACCGACGGGGGATATGGCTACACCTTC.

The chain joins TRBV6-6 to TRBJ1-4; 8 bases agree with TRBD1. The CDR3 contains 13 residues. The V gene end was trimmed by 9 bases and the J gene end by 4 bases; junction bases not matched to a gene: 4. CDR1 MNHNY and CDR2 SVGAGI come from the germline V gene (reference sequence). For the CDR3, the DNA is TGTGCCAGTAGCAGGGGGCTTAATGAAAAACTGTTTTTT. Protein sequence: CASSRGLNEKLFF.

CDR3 sequence: CASSQVEGGSHQPQHF. CDR3 bases: TGCGCCAGCAGCCAAGTGGAGGGAGGTTCCCATCAGCCCCAGCATTTT. This rearrangement joins TRBV4-1 to TRBJ1-5; D is undetermined. This CDR3 spans 16 amino acids. V lost 1 base to trimming and J lost 5 bases, with 15 bases between them. Germline values: CDR1 MGHRA, CDR2 YSYEKL.

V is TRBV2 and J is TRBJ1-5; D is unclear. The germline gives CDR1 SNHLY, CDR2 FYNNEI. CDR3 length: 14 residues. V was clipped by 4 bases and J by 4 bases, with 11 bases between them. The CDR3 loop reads CASSVLPRNQPQHF. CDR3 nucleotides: TGTGCCAGCAGTGTTCTGCCCCGGAATCAGCCCCAGCATTTT.

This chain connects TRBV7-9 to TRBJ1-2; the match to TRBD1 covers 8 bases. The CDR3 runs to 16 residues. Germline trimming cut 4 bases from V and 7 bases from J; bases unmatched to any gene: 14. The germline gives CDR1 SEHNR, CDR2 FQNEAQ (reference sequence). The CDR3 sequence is CASSSLRTGYFFGYTF. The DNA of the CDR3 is TGTGCCAGCAGCTCCCTCCGGACAGGGTATTTTTTTGGCTACACCTTC.

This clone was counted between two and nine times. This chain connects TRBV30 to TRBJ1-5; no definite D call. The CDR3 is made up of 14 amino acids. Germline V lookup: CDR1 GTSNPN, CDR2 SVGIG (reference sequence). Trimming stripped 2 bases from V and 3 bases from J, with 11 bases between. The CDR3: CAWSTIELNQPQHF. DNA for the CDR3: TGTGCCTGGAGTACCATTGAGCTCAATCAGCCCCAGCATTTT.